The TCR beta chain under discussion was sequenced for a study of Ad26.COV2.S vaccination and SARS-CoV-2 variants. For the study at large: The vaccine Ad26.COV2.S was put into the muscle once, or twice with 56 days between. Study outcomes and limitations: Measurements of TCR breadth and depth may have given underestimates of the total T cell responses. Spike-specific TCR breadth was greater in vaccine than placebo recipients. Non-spike TCR breadth was similar in vaccine and placebo recipients.

Using immunoSEQ multiplex PCR, the repertoire was profiled, and TCRdb retains in-frame clones only, with some absent. The data hold 320,000 or so clones, with roughly 90% observed a single time. This clone came up once. The antigen is not known. The CDR3 runs to 17 residues. Germline V gene data show CDR1 as LGHNA and CDR2 as YSLEER. J lost 5 bases, V lost 3 bases, and 12 bases had no gene match. Treatment reported: some 19 received Ad26.COV2.S at low or high dose, single or two shots; about five received placebo; per-sample allocation not given. Material that was analyzed had been drawn on day 63 after the first vaccine or placebo injection.

The sequence was collected from a person aged 18-65 years who received the Ad26.COV2.S COVID-19 vaccine or a placebo. The input for sequencing was peripheral blood, taken in a trial of Ad26.COV2.S vaccine versus placebo. The genes are TRBV4-3 and TRBJ2-3, with TRBD2 matching over 9 bases. The CDR3 sequence is CASSHNRVAGVGDTQYF. The CDR3 DNA follows: TGCGCCAGCAGCCATAATCGAGTAGCGGGAGTGGGAGATACGCAGTATTTT.